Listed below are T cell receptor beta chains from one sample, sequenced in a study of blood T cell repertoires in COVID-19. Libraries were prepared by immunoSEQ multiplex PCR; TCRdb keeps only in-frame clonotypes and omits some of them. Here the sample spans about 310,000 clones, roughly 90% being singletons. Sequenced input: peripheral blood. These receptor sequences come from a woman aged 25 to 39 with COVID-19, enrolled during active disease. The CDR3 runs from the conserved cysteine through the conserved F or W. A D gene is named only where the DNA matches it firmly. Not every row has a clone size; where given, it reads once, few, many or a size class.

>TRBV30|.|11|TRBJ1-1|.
CAWQQGGEAFF
TGTGCCTGGCAACAGGGTGGAGAAGCTTTCTTT
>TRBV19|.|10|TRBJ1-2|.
CASKRNGYTF
TGTGCCAGTAAGAGGAATGGCTACACCTTC
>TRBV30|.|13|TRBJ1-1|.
CAWSYPPKNEAFF
TGTGCCTGGAGTTACCCCCCTAAGAATGAAGCTTTCTTT
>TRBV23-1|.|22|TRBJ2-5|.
CASSQSSSAVVRVRGAGTTQYF
TGCGCCAGCAGTCAATCAAGTTCAGCGGTGGTGAGGGTGCGGGGCGCGGGCACAACCCAGTACTTC
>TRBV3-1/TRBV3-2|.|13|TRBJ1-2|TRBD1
CASSLTGGYGYTF
TGTGCCAGCAGCCTGACAGGGGGCTATGGCTACACCTTC
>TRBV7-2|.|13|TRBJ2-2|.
CASSSQGTGELFF
TGTGCCAGCAGTTCACAGGGTACCGGGGAGCTGTTTTTT
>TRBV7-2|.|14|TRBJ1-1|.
CASRPRLMNTEAFF
TGTGCCAGCAGACCCAGACTAATGAACACTGAAGCTTTCTTT
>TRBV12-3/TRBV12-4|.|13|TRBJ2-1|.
CASSLSRGHEQFF
TGTGCCAGCAGTTTATCAAGGGGTCATGAGCAGTTCTTC
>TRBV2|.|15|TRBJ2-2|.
CASSRESRNTGELFF
TGTGCCAGCAGTCGGGAGTCCCGGAACACCGGGGAGCTGTTTTTT
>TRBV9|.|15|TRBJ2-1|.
CASSVTVGSYNEQFF
TGTGCCAGCAGCGTAACAGTGGGCTCCTACAATGAGCAGTTCTTC
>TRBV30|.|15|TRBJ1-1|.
CAWSEWEERSTEAFF
TGTGCCTGGAGTGAGTGGGAGGAGCGGAGCACTGAAGCTTTCTTT
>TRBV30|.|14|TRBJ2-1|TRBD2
CAWRTSGSVNEQFF
TGTGCCTGGAGGACTAGCGGGAGTGTCAATGAGCAGTTCTTC
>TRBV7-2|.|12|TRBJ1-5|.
CASSPPNQPQHF
TGTGCCAGCAGCCCCCCTAATCAGCCCCAGCATTTT
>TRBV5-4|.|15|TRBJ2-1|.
CASSRDTSSYNEQFF
TGTGCCAGCAGCCGGGACACAAGCTCCTACAATGAGCAGTTCTTC
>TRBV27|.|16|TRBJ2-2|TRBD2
CASSFRLAGNTGELFF
TGTGCCAGCAGTTTTCGACTAGCGGGTAACACCGGGGAGCTGTTTTTT
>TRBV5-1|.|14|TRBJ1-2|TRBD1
CASSDQGQGYGYTF
TGCGCCAGCAGCGACCAAGGACAGGGCTATGGCTACACCTTC
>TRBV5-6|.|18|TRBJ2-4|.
CASSRDLDRGLAKNIQYF
TGTGCCAGCAGCCGAGACCTGGACAGAGGCCTGGCCAAAAACATTCAGTACTTC
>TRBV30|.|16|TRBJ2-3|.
CAWSQGDSLKRDTQYF
TGTGCCTGGAGTCAAGGGGACTCGCTAAAGAGGGATACGCAGTATTTT
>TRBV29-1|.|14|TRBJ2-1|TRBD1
CSVAGTGDRNEQFF
TGCAGCGTTGCGGGGACAGGGGATCGCAATGAGCAGTTCTTC
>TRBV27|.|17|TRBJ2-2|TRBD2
CASSLLAAVANTGELFF
TGTGCCAGCAGTTTACTAGCGGCCGTCGCGAACACCGGGGAGCTGTTTTTT
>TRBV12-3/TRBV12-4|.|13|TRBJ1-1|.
CASSISGSTEAFF
TGTGCCAGCAGCATCTCGGGGAGCACTGAAGCTTTCTTT
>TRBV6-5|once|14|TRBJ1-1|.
CASSYLSVNTEAFF
TGTGCCAGCAGTTACCTCTCAGTGAACACTGAAGCTTTCTTT
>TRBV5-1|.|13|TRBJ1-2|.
CASNLAGESGYTF
TGCGCCAGCAACTTGGCTGGGGAGAGTGGCTACACCTTC
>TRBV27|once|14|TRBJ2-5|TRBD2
CASSPSGPRETQYF
TGTGCCAGCAGCCCTAGCGGCCCCCGGGAGACCCAGTACTTC
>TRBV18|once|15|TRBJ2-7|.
CASSPPTGQLYEQYF
TGTGCCAGCTCACCACCCACGGGACAACTATACGAGCAGTACTTC
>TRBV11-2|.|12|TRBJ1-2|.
CASSFGGSGYTF
TGTGCCAGCAGCTTTGGGGGCTCTGGCTACACCTTC
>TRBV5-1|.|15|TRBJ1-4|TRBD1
CASSLGQGANEKLFF
TGCGCCAGCAGCTTGGGACAGGGTGCTAATGAAAAACTGTTTTTT
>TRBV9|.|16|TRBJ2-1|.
CASSVSGASSYNEQFF
TGTGCCAGCAGCGTTAGCGGAGCAAGCTCCTACAATGAGCAGTTCTTC
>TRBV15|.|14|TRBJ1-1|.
CATSRDFSSTEAFF
TGTGCCACCAGCAGAGATTTTAGTTCTACTGAAGCTTTCTTT
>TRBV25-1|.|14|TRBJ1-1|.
CASSERGIRPEAFF
TGTGCCAGCAGTGAGCGAGGGATTAGGCCTGAAGCTTTCTTT
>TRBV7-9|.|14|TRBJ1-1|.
CASSLAGALTEAFF
TGTGCCAGCAGCTTAGCGGGGGCCCTGACTGAAGCTTTCTTT
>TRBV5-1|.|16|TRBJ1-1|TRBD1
CASSRTRQGLNTEAFF
TGCGCCAGCAGCAGAACGAGACAGGGATTGAACACTGAAGCTTTCTTT
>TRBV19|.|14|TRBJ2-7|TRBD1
CASSIAGQVYEQYF
TGTGCCAGTAGTATAGCGGGACAGGTCTACGAGCAGTACTTC
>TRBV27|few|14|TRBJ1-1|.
CASSLRRGNTEAFF
TGTGCCAGCAGTTTACGCAGGGGGAACACTGAAGCTTTCTTT
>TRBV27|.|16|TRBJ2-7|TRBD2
CASSFGLAGAHHEQYF
TGTGCCAGCAGTTTCGGGCTAGCGGGGGCCCACCACGAGCAGTACTTC
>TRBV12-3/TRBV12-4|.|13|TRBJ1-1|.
CASSAGPDTEAFF
TGTGCCAGCAGCGCTGGTCCGGACACTGAAGCTTTCTTT
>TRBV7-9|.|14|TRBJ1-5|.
CASSRGDPNQPQHF
TGTGCCAGCAGCCGCGGGGACCCCAATCAGCCCCAGCATTTT
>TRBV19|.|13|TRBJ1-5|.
CASSQTENQPQHF
TGTGCCAGTAGTCAGACAGAGAATCAGCCCCAGCATTTT
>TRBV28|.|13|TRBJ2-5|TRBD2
CAIGLGNQETQYF
TGTGCCATAGGACTAGGGAACCAAGAGACCCAGTACTTC
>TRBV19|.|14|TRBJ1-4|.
CASSPQGRNEKLFF
TGTGCCAGTAGTCCACAGGGCCGAAATGAAAAACTGTTTTTT
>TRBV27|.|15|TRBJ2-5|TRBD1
CASSFTGGRFGTQYF
TGTGCCAGCAGTTTCACAGGGGGCCGGTTCGGGACCCAGTACTTC
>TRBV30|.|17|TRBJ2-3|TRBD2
CAWSSDASGRAPDTQYF
TGTGCCTGGAGTAGTGATGCTAGCGGGAGGGCCCCAGATACGCAGTATTTT
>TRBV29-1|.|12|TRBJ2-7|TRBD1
CSVTRDSNEQYF
TGCAGCGTGACCCGGGACAGCAACGAGCAGTACTTC
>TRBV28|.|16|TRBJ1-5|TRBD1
CASSFSGQGINQPQHF
TGTGCCAGCAGTTTTAGTGGACAGGGAATCAATCAGCCCCAGCATTTT
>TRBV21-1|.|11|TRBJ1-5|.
CASTIHQPQHF
TGTGCCAGCACCATTCATCAGCCCCAGCATTTT
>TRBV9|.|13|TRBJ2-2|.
CASSVATTGELFF
TGTGCCAGCAGCGTAGCTACCACCGGGGAGCTGTTTTTT
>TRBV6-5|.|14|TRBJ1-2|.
CASRARGINYGYTF
TGTGCCAGCAGGGCTAGGGGCATCAACTATGGCTACACCTTC
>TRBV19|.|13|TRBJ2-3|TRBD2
CASKREPTDTQYF
TGTGCCAGTAAGCGGGAGCCCACAGATACGCAGTATTTT
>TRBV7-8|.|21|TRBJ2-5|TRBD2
CASSLSLGTSGRALTGETQYF
TGTGCCAGCAGCTTAAGCTTGGGGACTAGCGGGAGGGCCCTAACAGGGGAGACCCAGTACTTC
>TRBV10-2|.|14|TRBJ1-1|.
CASSESNRLTEAFF
TGCGCCAGCAGTGAGTCGAACAGGCTCACTGAAGCTTTCTTT
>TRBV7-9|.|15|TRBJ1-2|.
CASSLVGAGKEGYTF
TGTGCCAGCAGCTTAGTCGGCGCAGGGAAGGAGGGCTACACCTTC
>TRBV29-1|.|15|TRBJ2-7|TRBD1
CSVEGSRDSTYEQYF
TGCAGCGTTGAGGGTAGTAGGGACAGTACTTACGAGCAGTACTTC